Listed below are T cell receptor beta chains from one sample, sequenced in a study of T cell responses to AZD1222 COVID-19 vaccine. This table comes from immunoSEQ multiplex PCR, and its TCRdb copy is limited to in-frame clones, with some not included. The sample shows 100,000 to 120,000 clones, more than 75% of them seen only once. The sequences come from peripheral blood, collected on day 0 of AZD1222 vaccination. These receptors were taken from an adult in good health. Both conserved end residues are part of each CDR3. The order of the fields is V gene, J gene, clone size, D gene, CDR3 protein, CDR3 DNA. D genes are given only for firm matches. Expanded clones are given a class, and other clones once, few, many or no size at all.

TRBV7-3	TRBJ1-1	.	TRBD1	CASSSQGLTEAFF	TGTGCCAGCAGCTCACAGGGGCTCACTGAAGCTTTCTTT
TRBV19	TRBJ1-5	.	.	CASSIGRGLGNQPQHF	TGTGCCAGTAGTATAGGGCGGGGACTGGGGAATCAGCCCCAGCATTTT
TRBV15	TRBJ2-7	.	.	CATSRDRGYEQYF	TGTGCCACCAGCAGAGATCGCGGGTACGAGCAGTACTTC
TRBV29-1	TRBJ2-2	.	.	CSVGTNTGELFF	TGCAGCGTGGGCACGAACACCGGGGAGCTGTTTTTT
TRBV7-6	TRBJ2-1	.	TRBD2	CASSSPTSGGNNEQFF	TGTGCCAGCAGCTCTCCCACTAGCGGGGGTAACAATGAGCAGTTCTTC
TRBV28	TRBJ2-4	.	.	CATLAKNIQYF	TGTGCCACCCTAGCCAAAAACATTCAGTACTTC
TRBV10-3	TRBJ2-3	.	TRBD2	CAISVAGGKGDTQYF	TGTGCCATCAGTGTAGCGGGAGGAAAGGGGGATACGCAGTATTTT
TRBV29-1	TRBJ2-2	once	.	CSVGGYGDTGELFF	TGCAGCGTTGGAGGGTACGGCGACACCGGGGAGCTGTTTTTT
TRBV10-3	TRBJ2-1	.	.	CAISETGDYYNEQFF	TGTGCCATCAGTGAGACAGGGGACTACTACAATGAGCAGTTCTTC
TRBV27	TRBJ1-4	.	.	CASSVEPGREEKLFF	TGTGCCAGCAGTGTCGAGCCAGGGAGGGAGGAAAAACTGTTTTTT
TRBV30	TRBJ1-6	.	.	CAADPSPLHF	TGTGCCGCGGACCCTTCACCCCTCCACTTT
TRBV27	TRBJ2-1	.	TRBD2	CASSHTSGRAGDEQFF	TGTGCCAGCAGTCACACTAGCGGGAGGGCCGGGGATGAGCAGTTCTTC
TRBV11-2	TRBJ1-1	.	.	CASSPVGAGGTEAFF	TGTGCCAGCAGTCCAGTGGGGGCCGGGGGCACTGAAGCTTTCTTT
TRBV19	TRBJ1-6	.	.	CASNTGTANSPLHF	TGTGCCAGTAATACCGGGACGGCGAATTCACCCCTCCACTTT
TRBV6-5	TRBJ1-6	.	TRBD1	CASSWTGLGDSPLHF	TGTGCCAGCAGTTGGACAGGCTTAGGGGATTCACCCCTCCACTTT
TRBV3-1/TRBV3-2	TRBJ1-4	many	TRBD1	CASSQTTGGVEKLFF	TGTGCCAGCAGCCAAACAACAGGGGGCGTTGAAAAACTGTTTTTT
TRBV6-1	TRBJ2-3	.	TRBD2	CASSVGGAVSTDTQYF	TGTGCCAGCAGTGTCGGGGGGGCGGTCAGCACAGATACGCAGTATTTT
TRBV2	TRBJ1-5	.	.	CASSENQGSQPQHF	TGTGCCAGCAGTGAAAATCAGGGCAGCCAGCCCCAGCATTTT
TRBV28	TRBJ2-5	.	TRBD2	CASISSGPGGETQYF	TGTGCCAGCATCTCTAGCGGACCCGGAGGGGAGACCCAGTACTTC
TRBV4-1	TRBJ2-1	.	TRBD2	CASSQDASGGPREQFF	TGCGCCAGCAGCCAAGATGCGTCGGGAGGGCCGAGGGAGCAGTTCTTC
TRBV2	TRBJ1-1	.	.	CASSGGLDPRYTEAFF	TGTGCCAGCAGTGGGGGGTTGGACCCTCGGTACACTGAAGCTTTCTTT
TRBV6-5	TRBJ2-1	few	TRBD2	CASRPSGSDEQFF	TGTGCCAGCAGACCTAGCGGGAGCGATGAGCAGTTCTTC
TRBV18	TRBJ2-5	.	TRBD1	CASSPRGTGNRETQYF	TGTGCCAGCTCACCGCGCGGGACAGGTAATAGGGAGACCCAGTACTTC
TRBV7-3	TRBJ1-2	few	TRBD1	CASSPHVTGIQGYTF	TGTGCCAGCAGCCCCCATGTGACAGGGATACAGGGCTACACCTTC
TRBV7-2	TRBJ1-5	once	.	CASSRTVWSNQPQHF	TGTGCCAGCAGCCGGACAGTTTGGAGCAATCAGCCCCAGCATTTT
TRBV6-5	TRBJ1-1	.	TRBD1	CASNQGGVNTEAFF	TGTGCCAGCAATCAGGGGGGAGTGAACACTGAAGCTTTCTTT
TRBV15	TRBJ1-1	.	.	CATSRGSTSTEAFF	TGTGCCACCAGCAGAGGCAGTACAAGCACTGAAGCTTTCTTT
TRBV5-1	TRBJ1-6	.	TRBD1	CASSSGTGFSPLHF	TGCGCCAGCAGCTCGGGGACAGGGTTTTCACCCCTCCACTTT
TRBV4-2	TRBJ2-1	.	TRBD1	CASSRGQEWYEQFF	TGTGCCAGCAGCCGGGGACAGGAATGGTATGAGCAGTTCTTC
TRBV19	TRBJ1-5	.	.	CASSTGRQPQHF	TGTGCCAGTAGTACAGGGAGACAGCCCCAGCATTTT
TRBV10-3	TRBJ1-2	.	.	CAINPQGDRDGYTF	TGTGCCATCAACCCACAGGGTGATCGGGATGGCTACACCTTC
TRBV27	TRBJ1-2	.	.	CASSLLPPGYYGYTF	TGTGCCAGCAGTTTACTCCCACCGGGGTACTATGGCTACACCTTC
TRBV28	TRBJ2-3	once	.	CASSIGSFSTDTQYF	TGTGCCAGCAGTATAGGGAGCTTTAGCACAGATACGCAGTATTTT
TRBV30	TRBJ1-2	few	TRBD1	CAWSEGQGNGYTF	TGTGCCTGGAGTGAGGGACAGGGGAATGGCTACACCTTC
TRBV5-1	TRBJ2-1	.	TRBD1	CASSPGQGIGNEQFF	TGCGCCAGCAGCCCGGGACAGGGTATCGGCAATGAGCAGTTCTTC
TRBV9	TRBJ2-1	.	TRBD2	CASSVEGGRPNEQFF	TGTGCCAGCAGCGTAGAGGGCGGGAGACCAAATGAGCAGTTCTTC
TRBV23-1	TRBJ2-1	.	TRBD2	CASSQPGASGSLSYNEQFF	TGCGCCAGCAGTCAACCAGGCGCTAGCGGGAGTTTGTCCTACAATGAGCAGTTCTTC
TRBV11-3	TRBJ2-3	.	TRBD2	CASSLGPTSGSTDTQYF	TGTGCCAGCAGCTTGGGACCGACTAGCGGGAGCACAGATACGCAGTATTTT
TRBV24-1	TRBJ2-2	.	.	CATSDRNTGELFF	TGTGCCACCAGTGATCGGAACACCGGGGAGCTGTTTTTT
TRBV28	TRBJ1-6	.	TRBD1	CASSGTVSIPLHF	TGTGCCAGCAGCGGGACAGTCTCTATACCCCTCCACTTT
TRBV28	TRBJ2-5	.	.	CASRGSGKETQYF	TGTGCCAGCAGGGGGAGTGGGAAAGAGACCCAGTACTTC
TRBV6-2/TRBV6-3	TRBJ2-7	.	.	CASSYMTRPYEQYF	TGTGCCAGCAGTTACATGACCCGACCCTACGAGCAGTACTTC
TRBV11-2	TRBJ2-7	.	.	CASSLVAGSGEQYF	TGTGCCAGCAGCTTAGTGGCGGGTTCAGGGGAGCAGTACTTC
TRBV28	TRBJ2-1	once	TRBD2	CASGLAGAYNEQFF	TGTGCCAGCGGACTAGCGGGGGCTTACAATGAGCAGTTCTTC
TRBV3-1/TRBV3-2	TRBJ2-5	.	.	CASSYPSYQETQYF	TGTGCCAGTTCTTACCCCAGCTACCAAGAGACCCAGTACTTC
TRBV19	TRBJ2-3	.	.	CASSILAGRTSTDTQYF	TGTGCCAGTAGTATCCTAGCAGGCAGGACTAGCACAGATACGCAGTATTTT
TRBV15	TRBJ2-1	.	TRBD2	CATSREIAGVSNEQFF	TGTGCCACCAGCAGAGAGATAGCGGGAGTTTCCAATGAGCAGTTCTTC
TRBV2	TRBJ1-6	few	.	CASSEGTLYNSPLHF	TGTGCCAGCAGTGAAGGGACATTGTATAATTCACCCCTCCACTTT
TRBV5-1	TRBJ2-3	.	.	CASSSGSGDWIDTQYF	TGCGCCAGCAGCTCCGGATCCGGGGACTGGATTGATACGCAGTATTTT
TRBV6-5	TRBJ1-1	.	TRBD1	CASTKTGGLNEAFF	TGTGCCAGCACCAAGACAGGGGGCCTCAATGAAGCTTTCTTT
TRBV28	TRBJ1-6	once	.	CASTLGERYSPLHF	TGTGCCAGCACCCTAGGGGAACGATATTCACCCCTCCACTTT